Detailed here is one TCR beta chain. TCRdb keeps only in-frame clones here, not all; method: immunoSEQ multiplex PCR. The table has around 1.4 million clones, 97% to 99% seen once. These data originate in a study of shared clonotypes between healthy human individuals. The wider study: Each donor had three CD4 naive, three CD4 memory, two CD8 naive and one CD8 memory plate.

The TCR originated in a man aged 30-40 years in good health. Sequencing used naive CD4+ T cells sorted from blood. Described subset: CD45RA+ positively selected.

CDR3 protein: CASNLGGTGYNEKLFF. Written as DNA, the CDR3 is TGTGCCAGCAACCTGGGGGGGACAGGGTATAATGAAAAACTGTTTTTT. The V and J genes are TRBV7-8 and TRBJ1-4; TRBD1 agrees at 9 bases. V lost 7 bases and J lost 4; bases outside the gene matches: 10. The CDR3 totals 16 residues. CDR1 and CDR2 (germline): SGHVS, FQNEAQ. Complete variable domain (other parts from reference TRBV7-8 and TRBJ1-4): GAGVSQSPRYKVAKRGQDVALRCDPISGHVSLFWYQQALGQGPEFLTYFQNEAQLDKSGLPSDRFFAERPEGSVSTLKIQRTQQEDSAVYLCASNLGGTGYNEKLFFGSGTQLSVL.